Listed here are 15 T cell receptor beta chains from one sample, sequenced in a study of T-cell reconstitution after alpha-beta-depleted transplantation in children. The authors prepared the TCRbeta library with unique molecular identifiers. From the PCR reads, TCRdb called clonotypes with MiXCR, one entry per CDR3 protein. The sample has around 800,000 distinct CDR3 sequences; roughly 15% are singletons. The input for sequencing was PBMCs, mostly from graft donor cells, taken 360 days after TCRalphabeta/CD19-depleted stem cell transplant. The receptors originated from a male patient younger than 18 who had a stem cell transplant for acute lymphoblastic leukemia, so the T cells may come from the graft donor.

This clonotype showed up many times. The rearrangement uses TRBV7-9 and TRBJ1-1, with D maybe TRBD1 (6 bases). This CDR3 is built from 12 residues. Germline loops: CDR1 SEHNR, CDR2 FQNEAQ (reference sequence). The germline V and J ends were trimmed by 5 bases and 6 bases, with 10 bases remaining between them. The CDR3 DNA reads TGTGCCAGCAGCCCTCGGGGGCCTGAAGCTTTCTTT. This codes for CASSPRGPEAFF.

This clonotype was detected many times. The chain carries TRBV25-1 and TRBJ2-5, with 14 bases aligning to TRBD2. Per the germline V gene, CDR1 is MGHDK and CDR2 is SYGVNS. V was clipped by 3 bases and J by 4 bases; unmatched bases: 7. The CDR3 contains 17 residues. The CDR3 region is CASSDPPGTSGGETQYF. The CDR3 region has the DNA TGTGCCAGCAGTGACCCCCCCGGGACTAGCGGGGGAGAGACCCAGTACTTC.

The table lists this clonotype with many counts. This chain joins TRBV5-1 and TRBJ2-1, with 12 bases identical to TRBD2. From germline, CDR1 is SGHRS and CDR2 YFSETQ. With 1 base clipped from V and 7 bases from J, the junction kept 3 bases outside the gene matches. This CDR3 has 15 residues. The CDR3 reads CASSLWTSGINEQFF. In DNA, the CDR3 is TGCGCCAGCAGCTTGTGGACTAGCGGGATAAATGAGCAGTTCTTC.

This chain joins TRBV29-1 and TRBJ2-1, with 12 bases aligning to TRBD2. The CDR3 covers 16 residues. CDR1 is SQVTM, CDR2 ANQGSEA, per germline. Losses at the gene ends were 6 bases for V and 8 bases for J; bases not matched to a gene: 14. Here the CDR3 DNA reads TGCAGCGTGGGAAAGACTAGCGGGAGACCCCCCGATGAGCAGTTCTTC. This gives the protein CSVGKTSGRPPDEQFF.

This clonotype turned up a few times. The chain carries TRBV5-1 and TRBJ2-4; D ambiguous. Germline values: CDR1 SGHRS, CDR2 YFSETQ. Trimming removed 1 base from V and 5 bases from J, with 13 bases in between. The CDR3 runs 15 residues. The CDR3 reads CASSLRHPKQNIQYF. The DNA of the CDR3 is TGCGCCAGCAGCTTGAGGCACCCCAAGCAAAACATTCAGTACTTC.

The sample holds a few counts of this clonotype. V gene TRBV4-2 combines with J gene TRBJ2-7; 7 bases align to TRBD2. In germline, CDR1 is LGHNA, CDR2 YNFKEQ. Unmatched junction bases numbered 5, after V lost 0 bases and J lost 3 bases. The CDR3 extends over 15 amino acids. The CDR3 DNA follows: TGTGCCAGCAGCCAAGAGGGTCGGGAGGTCTACGAGCAGTACTTC. Translated: CASSQEGREVYEQYF.

A few counts support this clonotype. The chain links TRBV11-2 to TRBJ2-2; 12 bases are a match to TRBD2. V shed 5 bases and J 8 bases; nucleotides not matched to a gene: 9. This CDR3 region has 16 residues. CDR1 is SGHAT and CDR2 is FQNNGV in the germline V gene. In DNA form, the CDR3 reads TGTGCCAGCAGCGACAGGCTAGCGGGAGGGAATGGGGAGCTGTTTTTT. It is translated as CASSDRLAGGNGELFF. Variable domain in full (rest from reference TRBV11-2 and TRBJ2-2): EAGVAQSPRYKIIEKRQSVAFWCNPISGHATLYWYQQILGQGPKLLIQFQNNGVVDDSQLPKDRFSAERLKGVDSTLKIQPAKLEDSAVYLCASSDRLAGGNGELFFGEGSRLTVL.

The rearrangement links TRBV6-1 to TRBJ2-1; possible D gene TRBD1, 7 bases. CDR3 length equals 14 residues. Per the germline V gene, CDR1 is MNHNS and CDR2 is SASEGT. Trimming pared 6 bases from V and 6 bases from J, leaving 15 bases between. Here the CDR3 reads CASRRDSGVNEQFF. CDR3 DNA sequence: TGTGCCAGCAGGCGGGACAGCGGAGTCAATGAGCAGTTCTTC.

This clonotype was detected a few times. The chain has TRBV29-1 and TRBJ2-1, with TRBD1 as a possible D gene (6 bases). This CDR3 comprises 14 residues. Germline CDR1 SQVTM, CDR2 ANQGSEA. Trimming stripped 6 bases from V and 0 bases from J, with 12 bases between. Written as DNA, the CDR3 is TGCAGCGTCCCCCAGGGGAGCTCCTACAATGAGCAGTTCTTC. As protein: CSVPQGSSYNEQFF.

The genes are TRBV25-1 and TRBJ2-2; TRBD2 aligns across 8 bases. The CDR3 covers 15 residues. The germline CDR1 and CDR2 sequences are MGHDK and SYGVNS. V lost 3 bases to trimming and J lost 1 base; unmatched junction nucleotides: 1. The chain's CDR3 is CASSEAGGNTGELFF. CDR3 DNA: TGTGCCAGCAGTGAGGCGGGAGGGAACACCGGGGAGCTGTTTTTT.

The table lists this clonotype with many counts. This chain joins TRBV7-6 and TRBJ2-7; D is tentatively TRBD1 or TRBD2 (6 bases each). V lost 5 bases and J lost 5, with 19 bases in between. CDR1 is SGHVS and CDR2 is FNYEAQ in the germline V gene. The CDR3 sequence is 15 residues long. The CDR3 DNA reads as TGTGCCAGCAGCCCTAAGTTCTCCCGGGGGCACGAGCAGTACTTC. It codes for CASSPKFSRGHEQYF. The whole variable domain, filled in from reference TRBV7-6 and TRBJ2-7, reads GAGVSQSPRYKVTKRGQDVALRCDPISGHVSLYWYRQALGQGPEFLTYFNYEAQQDKSGLPNDRFSAERPEGSISTLTIQRTEQRDSAMYRCASSPKFSRGHEQYFGPGTRLTVT.

This clonotype appeared many times. The chain uses TRBV12-3 or TRBV12-4 and TRBJ2-2, with TRBD1 identical over 7 bases. J was trimmed by 15 bases and V by 5 bases; bases with no gene match: 6. CDR3 length: 11 amino acids. The DNA for the CDR3 is TGTGCCAGCAGTCCGGGACAGAAGGTGTTTTTT. Translation gives CASSPGQKVFF.

The V and J genes are TRBV20-1 and TRBJ2-7, with 7 positions matching TRBD1. Per the germline V gene, CDR1 is DFQATT and CDR2 is SNEGSKA (reference sequence). CDR3 length: 15 residues. Trimming took 1 base from V and 0 from J; bases not matched to a gene: 6. CDR3 DNA sequence: TGCAGTGCTAGAGGTCGAGGGGGCTACTCCTACGAGCAGTACTTC. It specifies CSARGRGGYSYEQYF.

This clonotype was seen ten or more times. The chain links TRBV20-1 to TRBJ1-3, with TRBD1 identical over 10 bases. The CDR3 loop spans 13 amino acids. J was trimmed by 3 bases and V by 6 bases; bases with no gene match: 2. Germline CDR1 DFQATT, CDR2 SNEGSKA (reference sequence). The CDR3 region has the DNA TGCAGTGCCAGGACAGGGGGTGGAAACACCATATATTTT. Translated, it gives CSARTGGGNTIYF.

This clonotype was seen ten or more times. V gene TRBV20-1 combines with J gene TRBJ2-2, with D possibly TRBD1 on 5 matching bases. Between the trimmed V and J ends, which lost 3 bases and 1 base, there was a span of 9 bases. This CDR3 region has 14 residues. Per the germline V gene, CDR1 is DFQATT and CDR2 is SNEGSKA (reference sequence). The CDR3 coding sequence is TGCAGTGCTAGTGGCAGGGTGAACACCGGGGAGCTGTTTTTT. Encoded protein: CSASGRVNTGELFF.